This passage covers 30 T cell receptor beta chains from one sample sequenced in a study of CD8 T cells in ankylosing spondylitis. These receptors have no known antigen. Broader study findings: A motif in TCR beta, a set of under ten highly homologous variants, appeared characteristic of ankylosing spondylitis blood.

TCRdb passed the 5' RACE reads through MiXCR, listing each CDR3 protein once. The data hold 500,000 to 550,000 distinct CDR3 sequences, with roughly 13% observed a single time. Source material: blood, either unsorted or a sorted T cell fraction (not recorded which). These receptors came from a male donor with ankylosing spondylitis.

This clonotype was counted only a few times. DNA of the CDR3: TGTGCCAGCAGCCCTCTTGGGACTTCAGATACGCAGTATTTT. Protein sequence: CASSPLGTSDTQYF. The chain has TRBV11-2 and TRBJ2-3; D is possibly TRBD2 (6 bases). There are 14 residues in the CDR3. Germline assignment: CDR1 SGHAT and CDR2 FQNNGV. The V end lost 5 bases, the J end lost 4 bases, and 13 bases lay between the germline ends.

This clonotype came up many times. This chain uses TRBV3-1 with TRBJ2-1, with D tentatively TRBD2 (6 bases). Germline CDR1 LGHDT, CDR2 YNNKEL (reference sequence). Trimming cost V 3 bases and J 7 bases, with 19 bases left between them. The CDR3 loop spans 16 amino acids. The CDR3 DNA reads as TGTGCCAGCAGCCACCCTGGGAGGCTTTTGAGGAATGAGCAGTTCTTC. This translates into CASSHPGRLLRNEQFF.

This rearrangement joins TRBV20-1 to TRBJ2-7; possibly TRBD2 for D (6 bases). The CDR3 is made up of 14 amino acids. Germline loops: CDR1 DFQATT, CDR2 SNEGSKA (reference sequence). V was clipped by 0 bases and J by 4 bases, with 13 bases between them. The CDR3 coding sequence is TGCAGTGCTAGAGATCCCGGGACTGCATACGAGCAGTACTTC. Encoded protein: CSARDPGTAYEQYF.

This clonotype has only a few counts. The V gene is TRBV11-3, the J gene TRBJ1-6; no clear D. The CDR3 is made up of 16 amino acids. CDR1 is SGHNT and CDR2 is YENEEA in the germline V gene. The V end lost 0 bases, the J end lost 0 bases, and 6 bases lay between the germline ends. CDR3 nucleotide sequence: TGTGCCAGCAGCTTAGATCCGAGCTCCTATAATTCACCCCTCCACTTT. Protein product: CASSLDPSSYNSPLHF.

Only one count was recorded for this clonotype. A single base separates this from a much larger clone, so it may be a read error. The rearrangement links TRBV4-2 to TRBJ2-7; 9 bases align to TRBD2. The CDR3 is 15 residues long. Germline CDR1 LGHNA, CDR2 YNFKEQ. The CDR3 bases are TGTGCCAGCAGCCGGGCGGCTAGCGGGACTAACGAGCTGTACTTC. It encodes CASSRAASGTNELYF.

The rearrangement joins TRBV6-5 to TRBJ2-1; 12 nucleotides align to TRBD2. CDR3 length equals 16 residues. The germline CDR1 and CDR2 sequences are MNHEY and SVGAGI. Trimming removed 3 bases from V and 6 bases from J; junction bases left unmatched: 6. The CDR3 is CASSYSTSGSFNEQFF. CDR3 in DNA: TGTGCCAGCAGTTATTCGACTAGCGGGAGTTTCAATGAGCAGTTCTTC.

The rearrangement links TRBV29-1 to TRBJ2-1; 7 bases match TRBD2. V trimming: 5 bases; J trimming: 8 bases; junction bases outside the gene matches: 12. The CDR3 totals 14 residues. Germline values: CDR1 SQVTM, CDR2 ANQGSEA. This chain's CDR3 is CSVIGRGDLDEQFF. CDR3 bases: TGCAGCGTTATTGGGAGGGGTGATCTGGATGAGCAGTTCTTC.

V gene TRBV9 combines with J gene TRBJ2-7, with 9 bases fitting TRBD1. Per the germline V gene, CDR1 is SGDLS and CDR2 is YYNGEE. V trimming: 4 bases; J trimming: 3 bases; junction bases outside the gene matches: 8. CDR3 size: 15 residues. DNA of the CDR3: TGTGCCAGCAGCCCGGGACAGGGAGGCCACTACGAGCAGTACTTC. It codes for CASSPGQGGHYEQYF.

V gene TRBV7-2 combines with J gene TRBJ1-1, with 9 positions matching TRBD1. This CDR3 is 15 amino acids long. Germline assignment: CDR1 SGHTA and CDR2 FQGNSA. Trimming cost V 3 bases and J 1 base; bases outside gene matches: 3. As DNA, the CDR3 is TGTGCCAGCAGCTTTGGGACAGGGACGAACACTGAAGCTTTCTTT. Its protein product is CASSFGTGTNTEAFF.

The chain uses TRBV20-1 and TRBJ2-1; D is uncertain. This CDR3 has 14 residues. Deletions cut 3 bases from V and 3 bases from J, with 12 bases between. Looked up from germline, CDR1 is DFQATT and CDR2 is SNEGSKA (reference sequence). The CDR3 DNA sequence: TGCAGTGCTAGTGGCGGTACTATCTACAATGAGCAGTTCTTC. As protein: CSASGGTIYNEQFF.

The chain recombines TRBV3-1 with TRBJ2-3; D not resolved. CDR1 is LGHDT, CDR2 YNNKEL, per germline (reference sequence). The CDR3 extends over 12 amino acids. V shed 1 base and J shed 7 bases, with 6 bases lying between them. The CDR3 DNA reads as TGTGCCAGCAGCCAAGTCCGTAATACGCAGTATTTT. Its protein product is CASSQVRNTQYF.

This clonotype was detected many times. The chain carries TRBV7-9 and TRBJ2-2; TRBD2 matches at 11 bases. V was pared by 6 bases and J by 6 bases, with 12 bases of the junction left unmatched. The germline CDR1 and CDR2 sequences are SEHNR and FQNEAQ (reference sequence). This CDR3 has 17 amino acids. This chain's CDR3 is CASSSGLAVERSGELFF. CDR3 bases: TGTGCCAGCAGTTCGGGACTAGCGGTAGAAAGATCCGGGGAGCTGTTTTTT.

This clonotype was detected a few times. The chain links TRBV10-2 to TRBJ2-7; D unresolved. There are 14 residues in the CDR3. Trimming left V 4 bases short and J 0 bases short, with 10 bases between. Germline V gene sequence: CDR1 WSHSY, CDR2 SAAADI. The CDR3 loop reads CASSAGSLSYEQYF. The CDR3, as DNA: TGCGCCAGCAGTGCAGGCAGCCTCTCCTACGAGCAGTACTTC.

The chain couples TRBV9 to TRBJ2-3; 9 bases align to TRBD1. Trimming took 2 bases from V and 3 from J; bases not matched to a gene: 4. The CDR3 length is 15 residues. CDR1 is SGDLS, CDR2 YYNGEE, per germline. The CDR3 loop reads CASSVGTGSTDTQYF. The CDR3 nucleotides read TGTGCCAGCAGCGTCGGGACAGGGTCGACAGATACGCAGTATTTT.

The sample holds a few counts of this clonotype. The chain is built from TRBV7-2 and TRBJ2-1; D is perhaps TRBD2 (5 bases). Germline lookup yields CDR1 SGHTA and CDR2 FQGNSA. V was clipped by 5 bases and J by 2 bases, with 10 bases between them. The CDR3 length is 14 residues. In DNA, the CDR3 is TGTGCCAGCAGCCCAGGAGGTGCCTACAATGAGCAGTTCTTC. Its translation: CASSPGGAYNEQFF.

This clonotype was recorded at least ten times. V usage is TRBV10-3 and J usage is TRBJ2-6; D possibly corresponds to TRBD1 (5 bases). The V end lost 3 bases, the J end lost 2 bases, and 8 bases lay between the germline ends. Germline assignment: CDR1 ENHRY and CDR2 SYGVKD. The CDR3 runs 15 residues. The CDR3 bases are TGTGCCATCAGTGAAAGCAGGGCTGGGGCCAACGTCCTGACTTTC. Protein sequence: CAISESRAGANVLTF.

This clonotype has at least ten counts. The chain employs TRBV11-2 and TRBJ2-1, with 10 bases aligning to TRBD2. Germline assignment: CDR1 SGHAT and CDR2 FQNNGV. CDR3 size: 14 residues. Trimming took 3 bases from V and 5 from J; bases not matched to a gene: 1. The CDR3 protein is CASSLGLANNEQFF. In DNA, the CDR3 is TGTGCCAGCAGCTTGGGACTAGCGAACAATGAGCAGTTCTTC.

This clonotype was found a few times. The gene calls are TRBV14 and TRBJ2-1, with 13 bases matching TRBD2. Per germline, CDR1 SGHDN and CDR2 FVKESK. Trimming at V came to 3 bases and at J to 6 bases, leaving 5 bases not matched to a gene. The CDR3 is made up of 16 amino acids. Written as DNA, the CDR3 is TGTGCCAGCAGCCAGTGGACTAGCGGGAGTCCCAATGAGCAGTTCTTC. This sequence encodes CASSQWTSGSPNEQFF.

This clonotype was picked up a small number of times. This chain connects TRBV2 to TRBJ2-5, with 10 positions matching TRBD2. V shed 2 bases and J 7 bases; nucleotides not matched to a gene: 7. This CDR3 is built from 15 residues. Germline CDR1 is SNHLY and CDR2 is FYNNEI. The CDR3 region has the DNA TGTGCCAGCAGTGAACGAGCGGGGGGGAGGGGGACCCAGTACTTC. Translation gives CASSERAGGRGTQYF. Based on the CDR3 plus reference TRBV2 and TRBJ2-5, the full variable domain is EPEVTQTPSHQVTQMGQEVILRCVPISNHLYFYWYRQILGQKVEFLVSFYNNEISEKSEIFDDQFSVERPDGSNFTLKIRSTKLEDSAMYFCASSERAGGRGTQYFGPGTRLLVL.

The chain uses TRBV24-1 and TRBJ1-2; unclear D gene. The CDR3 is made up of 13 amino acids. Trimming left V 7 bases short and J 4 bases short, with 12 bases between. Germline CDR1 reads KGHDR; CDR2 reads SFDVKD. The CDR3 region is CATSGEGIYGYTF. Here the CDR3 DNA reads TGTGCCACCAGCGGGGAGGGAATCTATGGCTACACCTTC.

CDR3 nucleotide sequence: TGTGCCAGCAGTTTGCTACAGGACGGGGTCTATGGCTACACCTTC. Translating it yields CASSLLQDGVYGYTF. V usage is TRBV28 and J usage is TRBJ1-2; tentatively, D is TRBD1 (5 bases). CDR1 is MDHEN, CDR2 SYDVKM, per germline. The V end lost 3 bases, the J end lost 4 bases, and 15 bases lay between the germline ends. The CDR3 length is 15 residues.

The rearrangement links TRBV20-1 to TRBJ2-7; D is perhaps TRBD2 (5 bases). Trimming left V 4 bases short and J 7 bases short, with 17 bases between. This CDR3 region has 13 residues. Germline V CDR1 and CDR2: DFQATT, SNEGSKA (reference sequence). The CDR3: CSAIGATRGEQYF. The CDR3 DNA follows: TGCAGTGCTATAGGAGCGACAAGAGGGGAGCAGTACTTC.

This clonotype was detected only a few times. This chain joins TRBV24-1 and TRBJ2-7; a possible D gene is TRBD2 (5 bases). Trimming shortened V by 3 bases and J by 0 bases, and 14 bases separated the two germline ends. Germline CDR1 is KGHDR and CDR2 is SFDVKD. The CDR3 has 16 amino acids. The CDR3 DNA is TGTGCCACCAGTGATCGAGGGTCGGGCAGCTCCTACGAGCAGTACTTC. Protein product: CATSDRGSGSSYEQYF.

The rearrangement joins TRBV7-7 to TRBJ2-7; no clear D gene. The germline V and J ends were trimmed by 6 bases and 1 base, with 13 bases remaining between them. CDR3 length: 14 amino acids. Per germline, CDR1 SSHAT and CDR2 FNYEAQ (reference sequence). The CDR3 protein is CASSPDRPSYEQYF. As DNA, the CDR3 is TGTGCCAGCAGTCCGGACCGACCGTCCTACGAGCAGTACTTC.

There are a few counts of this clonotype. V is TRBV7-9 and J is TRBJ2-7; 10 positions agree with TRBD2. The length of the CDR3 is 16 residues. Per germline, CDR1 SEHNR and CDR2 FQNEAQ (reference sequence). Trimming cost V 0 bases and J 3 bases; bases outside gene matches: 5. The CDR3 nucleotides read TGTGCCAGCAGCTTAGCGCACCCTAGCGGGAGCTACGAGCAGTACGTC. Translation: CASSLAHPSGSYEQYV.

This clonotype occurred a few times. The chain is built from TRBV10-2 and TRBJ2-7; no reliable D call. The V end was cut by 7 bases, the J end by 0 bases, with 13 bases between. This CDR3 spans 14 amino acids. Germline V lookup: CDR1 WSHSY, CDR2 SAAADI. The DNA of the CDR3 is TGCGCCAGCACCCAAGGGTACAGCTCCTACGAGCAGTACTTC. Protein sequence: CASTQGYSSYEQYF.

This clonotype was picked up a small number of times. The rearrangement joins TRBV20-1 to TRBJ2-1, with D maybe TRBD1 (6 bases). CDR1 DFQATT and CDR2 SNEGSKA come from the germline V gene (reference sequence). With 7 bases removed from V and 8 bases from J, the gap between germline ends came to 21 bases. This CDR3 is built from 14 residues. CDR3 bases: TGCAGTGGCGCCAGGGACCGAAGGGGGTATGAGCAGTTCTTC. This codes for CSGARDRRGYEQFF.

The CDR3 DNA sequence: TGTGCCAGTCAACCCGCCAATAGCGGGAGGGCCTTTGGCGGGGAGCTGTTTTTT. It specifies CASQPANSGRAFGGELFF. This chain links TRBV19 with TRBJ2-2; 11 nucleotides match TRBD2. V was clipped by 8 bases and J by 7 bases; unmatched bases: 18. The CDR3 is 18 amino acids. CDR1 is LNHDA, CDR2 SQIVND, per germline (reference sequence).

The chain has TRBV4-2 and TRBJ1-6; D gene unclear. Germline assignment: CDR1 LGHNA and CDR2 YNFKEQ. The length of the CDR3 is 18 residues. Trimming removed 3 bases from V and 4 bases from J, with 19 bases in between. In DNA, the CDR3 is TGTGCCAGCAGCCAGTCCACACCTTCGTTCAGATATAATTCACCCCTCCACTTT. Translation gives CASSQSTPSFRYNSPLHF.

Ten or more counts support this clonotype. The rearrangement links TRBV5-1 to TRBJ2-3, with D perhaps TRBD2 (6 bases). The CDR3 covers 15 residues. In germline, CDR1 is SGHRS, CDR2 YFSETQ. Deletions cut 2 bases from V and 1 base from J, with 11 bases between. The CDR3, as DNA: TGCGCCAGCAGCTTCCTAGCGACCGGCACAGATACGCAGTATTTT. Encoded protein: CASSFLATGTDTQYF.